The subject of this entry is one T cell receptor beta chain. Clones were sequenced by immunoSEQ multiplex PCR, and TCRdb holds only the in-frame ones, with some missing. The sample lists some 200,000 clones; about 84% were seen once. The record originates from a study of blood T cell repertoires in COVID-19. About the research overall: Whether acute or convalescent, the COVID-19 samples came from the United States, Italy and Spain.

The CDR3 extends over 17 amino acids. The V and J ends lost 6 bases and 1 base respectively, with 16 bases between them. CDR1 and CDR2 from the germline V gene are MNHEY and SVGEGT. This chain connects TRBV6-2 or TRBV6-3 to TRBJ2-6; D is perhaps TRBD1 (6 bases). The receptor comes from a woman in her thirties or forties with acute COVID-19. Input material: PBMCs or T cells enriched from blood (not recorded which). The DNA of the CDR3 is TGTGCCAGCAGCACAGGGCAGTTTTTTTCTGGGGCCAACGTCCTGACTTTC. Translating gives CASSTGQFFSGANVLTF.